The 12 T cell receptor beta chains given below trace back to one sample, sequenced in a study of beta chain features in type 1 diabetes. The whole isolated RNA underwent reverse transcription, so sequencing captured expressed TCRB transcripts. TCRdb's copy holds only in-frame clones and misses some; the assay was immunoSEQ multiplex PCR. The sample lists hundreds of thousands of clones, roughly a sixth occurring once. The sequenced material came from naive CD4+ T cells from blood. The receptor source for this set is a man between 18 and 35 years old in good health.

This chain uses TRBV18 with TRBJ2-5; perhaps TRBD1 as D (6 bases). This CDR3 has 15 residues. Germline CDR1 KGHSH, CDR2 LQKENI. V was shortened by 3 bases and J by 1 base, with 12 bases between the two germline ends. In nucleotides, the CDR3 is TGTGCCAGCTCACCCGAACAGGGTTTCCAAGAGACCCAGTACTTC. Protein product: CASSPEQGFQETQYF. Supplemented by reference TRBV18 and TRBJ2-5, the full variable domain reads NAGVMQNPRHLVRRRGQEARLRCSPMKGHSHVYWYRQLPEEGLKFMVYLQKENIIDESGMPKERFSAEFPKEGPSILRIQQVVRGDSAAYFCASSPEQGFQETQYFGPGTRLLVL.

This rearrangement joins TRBV5-6 to TRBJ2-1; 7 bases match TRBD1. Trimming at V came to 5 bases and at J to 2 bases, leaving 7 bases not matched to a gene. CDR3 length equals 15 residues. Germline-derived CDR1 and CDR2 are SGHDT and YYEEEE. The CDR3 region has the DNA TGTGCCAGCAGAAAAGCAGGGGGACCCTACAATGAGCAGTTCTTC. It yields the protein CASRKAGGPYNEQFF.

The sample holds a few counts of this clone. J is TRBJ2-6 and V is TRBV5-4, with no clear D. The CDR3 runs 15 residues. CDR1 is SGHNT and CDR2 is YYREEE in the germline V gene (reference sequence). The V and J ends lost 1 base and 0 bases respectively, with 5 bases between them. CDR3 region: CASSLFGSGANVLTF. The CDR3 DNA is TGTGCCAGCAGCTTGTTTGGCTCTGGGGCCAACGTCCTGACTTTC.

This clone was detected a few times. This chain connects TRBV6-5 to TRBJ2-1; D uncertain. V shed 2 bases and J shed 8 bases, with 13 bases lying between them. Per the germline V gene, CDR1 is MNHEY and CDR2 is SVGAGI. The CDR3 consists of 14 residues. In nucleotides, the CDR3 is TGTGCCAGCAGTTACAGTCCACGGACGCATGAGCAGTTCTTC. Protein sequence: CASSYSPRTHEQFF.

This clone was found a few times. V gene TRBV6-5 combines with J gene TRBJ1-1; D perhaps matches TRBD1 (6 bases). Trimming took off 4 bases at V and 7 bases at J, with 13 bases between the two ends. Germline V gene lookup returns CDR1 MNHEY and CDR2 SVGAGI. The CDR3 is 13 residues long. CDR3 sequence: CASSFQGRSEAFF. CDR3 DNA: TGTGCCAGCAGTTTTCAGGGGCGTAGTGAAGCTTTCTTT.

This clone was seen more than once but under ten times. This sequence joins TRBV10-3 and TRBJ1-2; D unresolved. The germline V and J ends were trimmed by 8 bases and 7 bases, with 14 bases remaining between them. The CDR3 has 12 residues. The germline V gene encodes CDR1 ENHRY and CDR2 SYGVKD. The DNA of the CDR3 is TGTGCCATCGGGGATGGGGTTTCTGGCTACACCTTC. It is translated as CAIGDGVSGYTF.

This clone was found a few times. The V gene is TRBV4-3, the J gene TRBJ2-4; the D gene is possibly TRBD2 (6 bases). Germline V gene data show CDR1 as LGHNA and CDR2 as YSLEER. V lost 1 base and J lost 5, with 15 bases in between. This CDR3 contains 16 residues. The CDR3 sequence: CASSQVPGVGENIQYF. CDR3 DNA: TGCGCCAGCAGCCAAGTGCCGGGAGTCGGGGAAAACATTCAGTACTTC.

The CDR3 DNA is TGTGCCAGCAGCCACTTTGCGACTACTAGCGGGGGTCAAGAGACCCAGTACTTC. Its translation is CASSHFATTSGGQETQYF. The rearrangement uses TRBV4-2 and TRBJ2-5, with 11 bases that match TRBD2. The germline V gene encodes CDR1 LGHNA and CDR2 YNFKEQ. V lost 3 bases, J lost 2 bases, and 11 bases stayed unmatched. The CDR3 is 18 amino acids.

There are a few counts of this clone. The V gene is TRBV19, the J gene TRBJ1-2; 7 bases align to TRBD1. CDR3 length: 13 residues. Germline CDR1 is LNHDA and CDR2 is SQIVND (reference sequence). V dropped 5 bases and J dropped 8; count of bases not matched to a gene: 8. Here the CDR3 DNA reads TGTGCCAGTAGTGCCGACAGGGCTCGAGGCTACACCTTC. Translated, it gives CASSADRARGYTF. The full variable domain, with the rest looked up from reference TRBV19 and TRBJ1-2, is DGGITQSPKYLFRKEGQNVTLSCEQNLNHDAMYWYRQDPGQGLRLIYYSQIVNDFQKGDIAEGYSVSREKKESFPLTVTSAQKNPTAFYLCASSADRARGYTFGSGTRLTVV.

The rearrangement uses TRBV5-6 and TRBJ2-7; a possible D gene is TRBD2 (6 bases). The CDR3 loop spans 15 amino acids. Germline CDR1 reads SGHDT; CDR2 reads YYEEEE. Trimming removed 4 bases at V and 1 base at J, with 15 bases between. CDR3 nucleotide sequence: TGTGCCAGCAGCGCCGGAGGGCTCGGGTCCTACGAGCAGTACTTC. Protein: CASSAGGLGSYEQYF.

The chain joins TRBV7-2 to TRBJ2-2; the match to TRBD1 covers 9 bases. The CDR3 is 14 amino acids. Germline lookup yields CDR1 SGHTA and CDR2 FQGNSA. J was trimmed by 6 bases and V by 4 bases; bases with no gene match: 3. CDR3 in DNA: TGTGCCAGCAGCTCGGGACAGGGCCCCGGGGAGCTGTTTTTT. It yields the protein CASSSGQGPGELFF.

The chain joins TRBV6-5 to TRBJ2-6; D is ambiguous. Trimming left V 9 bases short and J 3 bases short, with 9 bases between. The CDR3 has 13 residues. CDR1 and CDR2 (germline): MNHEY, SVGAGI. CDR3 region: CASLGGGANVLTF. As DNA, the CDR3 is TGTGCCAGTTTGGGCGGTGGGGCCAACGTCCTGACTTTC.